The rows below give T cell receptor beta chains drawn from one sample of a study of radiation and T cells in renal cell carcinoma. Some clones are missing from TCRdb's copy, which holds only in-frame ones; the method was immunoSEQ multiplex PCR. In the table there are more than 20,000 clones, approximately 80% of which are singletons. Here the sequenced sample was blood, taken from a patient whose treatment included radiotherapy and nephrectomy. All receptors derive from a man aged 60-69 years with renal cell carcinoma. The CDR3 runs from the conserved cysteine through the conserved F or W. Fields, in order: clone size, J gene, D gene, V gene, CDR3 DNA, CDR3 protein. A D gene is named only where the DNA matches it firmly. Part of the rows lack a size; the others show once, few, many or a class for expanded clones.

once TRBJ1-5 - TRBV21-1 TGTGCCAGCAGCTCTCAGGACAGGAACGGGTTCGATCAGCCCCAGCATTTT CASSSQDRNGFDQPQHF
- TRBJ1-1 - TRBV5-1 TGCGCCAGCAGCTTGGAAGTTAACACTGAAGCTTTCTTT CASSLEVNTEAFF
- TRBJ2-3 TRBD2 TRBV7-2 TGTGCCAGCAGCTTAGATAGGGGACTAGCGGGAGTTGAGTATTTT CASSLDRGLAGVEYF
- TRBJ2-3 TRBD1 TRBV9 TGTGCCAGCAGCGTAGAGGACAGGGGGCTCAATACGCAGTATTTT CASSVEDRGLNTQYF
few TRBJ1-1 - TRBV7-9 TGTGCCAGCAGCCCAAAGGGGGGGCTCACTGAAGCTTTCTTT CASSPKGGLTEAFF
- TRBJ2-7 TRBD2 TRBV4-3 TGCGCCAGCAGCCAGAACCGACTACCTACTAGCGGGAGCGCCGAGCAGTACTTC CASSQNRLPTSGSAEQYF
- TRBJ2-7 - TRBV15 TGTGCCACCAGCAGAGACTCTGGTGAGCAGTACTTC CATSRDSGEQYF
- TRBJ2-7 - TRBV19 TGTGCCAGTAGTATAGCGGGGCGGGATACCTACGAGCAGTACTTC CASSIAGRDTYEQYF
once TRBJ2-5 - TRBV7-8 TGTGCCAGCAGCTTAGACGTTGGGTTGGAAGAGACCCAGTACTTC CASSLDVGLEETQYF
once TRBJ2-7 TRBD2 TRBV5-6 TGTGCCAGCAGCAAAGGACTAGCGGGCTCCTACGAGCAGTACTTC CASSKGLAGSYEQYF
medium-sized TRBJ2-7 - TRBV7-2 TGTGCCAGCAGCTCCCGGGACATCAGCGAGCAGTACTTC CASSSRDISEQYF
few TRBJ2-1 TRBD2 TRBV27 TGTGCCAGCAGTTTAGCGGGAGGTGCGTACAATGAGCAGTTCTTC CASSLAGGAYNEQFF
- TRBJ2-2 TRBD1 TRBV7-6 TGTGCCAGCAGTTCTACTGCATCCGGGACAGGGTTGGGCACCGGGGAGCTGTTTTTT CASSSTASGTGLGTGELFF
- TRBJ2-7 - TRBV7-2 TGTGCCAGCGGCTACGGGGTAGGACGCGAGTTCTCCTACGAGCAGTACTTC CASGYGVGREFSYEQYF
- TRBJ2-2 - TRBV9 TGTGCCAGCAGCGCAGCTGACAGGACCGGGGAGCTGTTTTTT CASSAADRTGELFF